The following is a T cell receptor (beta chain) sequence with its context. What this receptor recognizes is not known. No qualities accompany the bases; no much larger clone lies one base away. Based on the germline V gene, the CDR1 and CDR2 sequences are MNHEY and SVGEGT. Including cysteine and phenylalanine, the CDR3 has 15 amino acids. Only the CDR3 part of the read is kept: 45 bases, read in frame from the first base. Trimmed from V: 4 bases; trimmed from J: 0 bases; junction bases lacking a gene match: 0. The data were obtained in a study of blood T cell repertoires in COVID-19 (dated by TCRdb to between 2020 and 2021). For the study in its entirety: Collaborator samples came from the United States, Italy and Spain and covered acute and convalescent phases of COVID-19. HLA class I and class II types, where available, came from metadata supplied by the sample provider rather than from assay-based typing. The dataset comprised deeply sampled blood TCRbeta repertoires from subjects exposed to, actively infected with, or recovered from COVID-19. Sample metadata almost always included a de-identified subject ID, COVID-19 status, age in years and sex. Samples were obtained from the ongoing ImmuneRACE study (first 160 participants) and from about 1,300 subjects provided by 6 global collaborators. The prospective study material was composed of cDNA or gDNA derived from T cells, B-cell-depleted T cells, or PBMCs. The repertoires were released in a freely available public database intended as a resource for research on the immune response to SARS-CoV-2. What the authors observed across the whole study: How much clinical and demographic metadata was included differed by source and by participant, and the metadata was provided uncurated.

Whole blood was collected in K2EDTA tubes by collaborating institutions according to the institutions' own protocols. For TCRbeta analysis, collaborator samples were shipped as frozen whole blood, as isolated PBMCs, or as DNA extracted from either sample type. The immunoSEQ Assay, a bias-controlled multiplex PCR, was used to amplify TCRbeta CDR3 regions from genomic DNA. Processing in the source paper ran as follows. Nucleated cell counts per sample were estimated from amplification of reference gene primers within the assay. Sequence reads were collapsed and filtered to measure the absolute abundance of every unique TCRbeta CDR3 rearrangement. For each sample, productive Simpson clonality was calculated by taking the square root of Simpson's diversity index across productive rearrangements. Drawn from immuneACCESS, this table holds only the in-frame rearrangements with V and J called that TCRdb kept. Clones are partly lost; checked studies trace under half to an unresolved V gene and leave the rest unexplained. That table furnishes V, J and clone size, whereas the DNA furnished D and trimming. This sample has 100,000 to 110,000 clones in its table, and around nine tenths of those were observed once. The top ten constitute under 5.5% of the sample.

The sequence derives from a human donor in a cohort sampled during active COVID-19. The sequencing input was peripheral blood. Recombination linked TRBV6-2 or TRBV6-3 to TRBJ2-6, with TRBD1 identical over 7 junction bases. Here the CDR3 is given as CASSSGGSGANVLTF. The bases are TGTGCCAGCAGTTCAGGGGGCTCTGGGGCCAACGTCCTGACTTTC.